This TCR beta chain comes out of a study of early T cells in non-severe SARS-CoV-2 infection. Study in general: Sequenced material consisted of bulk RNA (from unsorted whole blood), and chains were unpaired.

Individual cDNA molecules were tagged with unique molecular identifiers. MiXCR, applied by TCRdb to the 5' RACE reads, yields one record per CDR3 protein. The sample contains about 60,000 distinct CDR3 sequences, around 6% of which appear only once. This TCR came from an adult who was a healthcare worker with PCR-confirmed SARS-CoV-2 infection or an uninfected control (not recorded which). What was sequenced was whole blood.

The CDR3 DNA is TGCAGTGCTAGACCCCATGCGGGGAGCCCTGAAGCTTTCTTT. This gives the protein CSARPHAGSPEAFF. The chain has TRBV20-1 and TRBJ1-1; D is uncertain. V was cut by 2 bases and J by 6 bases, with 16 bases left in between. The V gene's germline CDR1 is DFQATT and CDR2 SNEGSKA (reference sequence). The CDR3 length is 14 residues.